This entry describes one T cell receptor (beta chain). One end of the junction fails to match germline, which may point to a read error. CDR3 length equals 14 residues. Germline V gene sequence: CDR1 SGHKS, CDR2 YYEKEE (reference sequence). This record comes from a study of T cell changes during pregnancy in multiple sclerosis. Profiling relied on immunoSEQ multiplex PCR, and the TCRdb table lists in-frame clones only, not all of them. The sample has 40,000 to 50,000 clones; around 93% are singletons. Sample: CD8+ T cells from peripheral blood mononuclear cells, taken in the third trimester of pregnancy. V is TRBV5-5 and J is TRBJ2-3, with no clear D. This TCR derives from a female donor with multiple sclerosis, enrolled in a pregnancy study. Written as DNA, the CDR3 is TGTGCCAGCACCTTGCTGGCATACACAGATACGCAGTATTTT. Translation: CASTLLAYTDTQYF.